The subject of this entry is one TCR beta chain. The data belong to a study of T cell changes during pregnancy in multiple sclerosis. CDR1 and CDR2 (germline): SGHRS, YFSETQ. This CDR3 region has 15 residues. The ends were cut back, 4 bases at V and 0 bases at J, with 13 bases in the middle. The table came from immunoSEQ multiplex PCR; TCRdb's copy has only in-frame clones and leaves some out. Here the sample spans 130,000 or so clones, approximately 94% being singletons. The receptor's source is a female donor with multiple sclerosis, enrolled in a pregnancy study. The sample consisted of peripheral blood, taken before pregnancy. The rearrangement uses TRBV5-1 and TRBJ1-2; the D is unclear. In nucleotides, the CDR3 is TGCGCCAGCAGCCCTGTGAACAACGCTAACTATGGCTACACCTTC. Encoded protein: CASSPVNNANYGYTF.